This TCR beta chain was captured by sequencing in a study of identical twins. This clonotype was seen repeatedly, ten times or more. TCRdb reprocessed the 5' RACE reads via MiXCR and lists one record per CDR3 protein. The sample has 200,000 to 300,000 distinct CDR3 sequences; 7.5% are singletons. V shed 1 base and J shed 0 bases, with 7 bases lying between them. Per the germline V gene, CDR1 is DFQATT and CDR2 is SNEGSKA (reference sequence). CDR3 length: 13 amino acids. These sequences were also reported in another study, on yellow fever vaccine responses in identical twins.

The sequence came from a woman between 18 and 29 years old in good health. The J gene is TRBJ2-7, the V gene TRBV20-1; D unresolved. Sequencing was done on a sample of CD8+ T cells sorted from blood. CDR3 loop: CSARGYSSYEQYV. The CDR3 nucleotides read TGCAGTGCTAGAGGGTACTCCTCCTACGAGCAGTACGTC.